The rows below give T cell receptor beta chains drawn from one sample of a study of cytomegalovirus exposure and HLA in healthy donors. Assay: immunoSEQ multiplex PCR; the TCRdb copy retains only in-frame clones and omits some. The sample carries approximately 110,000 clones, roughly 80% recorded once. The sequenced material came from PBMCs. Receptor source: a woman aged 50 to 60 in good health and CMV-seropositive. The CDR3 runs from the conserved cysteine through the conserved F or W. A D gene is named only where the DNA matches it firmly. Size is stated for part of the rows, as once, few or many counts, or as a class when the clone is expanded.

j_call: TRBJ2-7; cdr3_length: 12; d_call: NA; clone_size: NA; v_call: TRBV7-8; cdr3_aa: CASSRTRGEQYF; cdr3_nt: TGTGCCAGCAGCCGCACTCGGGGAGAGCAGTACTTC
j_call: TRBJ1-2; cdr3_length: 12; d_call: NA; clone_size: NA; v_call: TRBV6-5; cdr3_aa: CASSSTTGFCTF; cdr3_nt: TGTGCCAGCAGTTCAACAACAGGGTTTTGCACCTTC
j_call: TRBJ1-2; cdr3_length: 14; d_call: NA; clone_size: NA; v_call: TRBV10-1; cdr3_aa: CASSVGRRGYGYTF; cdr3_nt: TGCGCCAGCAGTGTTGGACGGAGGGGCTATGGCTACACCTTC
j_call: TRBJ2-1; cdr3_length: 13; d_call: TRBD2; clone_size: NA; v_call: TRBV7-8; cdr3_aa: CASSFSTSTEQFF; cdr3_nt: TGTGCCAGCAGCTTCTCGACTAGCACTGAGCAGTTCTTC
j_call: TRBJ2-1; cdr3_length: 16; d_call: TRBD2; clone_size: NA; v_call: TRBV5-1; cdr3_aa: CASSFVASGAFGEQFF; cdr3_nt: TGCGCCAGCAGCTTCGTGGCTAGCGGGGCCTTTGGGGAGCAGTTCTTC
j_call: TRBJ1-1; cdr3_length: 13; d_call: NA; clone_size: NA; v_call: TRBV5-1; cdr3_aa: CASSWDMNTEAFF; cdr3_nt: TGCGCCAGCAGCTGGGACATGAACACTGAAGCTTTCTTT
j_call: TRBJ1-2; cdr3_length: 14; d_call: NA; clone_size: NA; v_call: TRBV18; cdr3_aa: CASSPLYRDYGYTF; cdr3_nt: TGTGCCAGCTCACCACTGTACAGGGACTATGGCTACACCTTC
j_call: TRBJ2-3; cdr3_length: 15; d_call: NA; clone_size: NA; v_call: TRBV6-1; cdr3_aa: CASSVDSTSTDTQYF; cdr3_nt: TGTGCCAGCAGTGTAGACTCTACTAGCACAGATACGCAGTATTTT
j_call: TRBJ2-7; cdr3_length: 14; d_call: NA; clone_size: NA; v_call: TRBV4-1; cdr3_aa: CASSQVLATYEQYF; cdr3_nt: TGCGCCAGCAGCCAAGTACTAGCCACCTACGAGCAGTACTTC
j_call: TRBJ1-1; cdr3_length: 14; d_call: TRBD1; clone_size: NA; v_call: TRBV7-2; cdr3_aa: CASSGTGGSTEAFF; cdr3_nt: TGTGCCAGCAGCGGAACAGGGGGATCCACTGAAGCTTTCTTT
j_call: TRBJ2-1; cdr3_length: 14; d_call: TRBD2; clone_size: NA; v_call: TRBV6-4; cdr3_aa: CASSEGGTLQEQFF; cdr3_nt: TGTGCCAGCAGTGAGGGGGGGACTTTACAAGAGCAGTTCTTC
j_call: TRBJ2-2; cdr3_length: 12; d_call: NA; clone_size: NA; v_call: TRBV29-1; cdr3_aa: CSVEYRSGELFF; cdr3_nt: TGCAGCGTTGAATACCGGTCCGGGGAGCTGTTTTTT
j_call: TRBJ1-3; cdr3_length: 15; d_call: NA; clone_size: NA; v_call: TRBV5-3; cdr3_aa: CARSVNRVLGDTIYF; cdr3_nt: TGTGCCAGAAGCGTCAACAGGGTCCTTGGAGACACCATATATTTT
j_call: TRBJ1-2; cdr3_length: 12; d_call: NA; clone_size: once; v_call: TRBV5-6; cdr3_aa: CASSFRDYGYTF; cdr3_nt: TGTGCCAGCAGCTTCAGGGACTATGGCTACACCTTC
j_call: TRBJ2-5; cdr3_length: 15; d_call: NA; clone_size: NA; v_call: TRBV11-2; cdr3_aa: CASSFRGEDQETQYF; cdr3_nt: TGTGCCAGCAGCTTTAGAGGGGAGGATCAAGAGACCCAGTACTTC
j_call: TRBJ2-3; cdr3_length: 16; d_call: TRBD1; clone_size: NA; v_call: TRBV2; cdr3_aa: CASIRDRGSGTDTQYF; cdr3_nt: TGTGCCAGCATCCGGGACAGGGGATCTGGCACAGATACGCAGTATTTT
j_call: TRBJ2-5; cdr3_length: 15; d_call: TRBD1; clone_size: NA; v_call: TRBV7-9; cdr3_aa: CASSRTGGGQETQYF; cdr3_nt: TGTGCCAGCAGCAGGACAGGGGGCGGACAAGAGACCCAGTACTTC
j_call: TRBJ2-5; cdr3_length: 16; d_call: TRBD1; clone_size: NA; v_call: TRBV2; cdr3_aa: CASTGGDRGSLETQYF; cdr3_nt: TGTGCCAGCACCGGCGGAGACAGGGGATCGTTGGAGACCCAGTACTTC
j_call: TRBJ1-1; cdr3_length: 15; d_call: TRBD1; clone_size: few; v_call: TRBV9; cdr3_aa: CASSAADRGQTEAFF; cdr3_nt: TGTGCCAGCAGCGCCGCCGACAGGGGGCAGACTGAAGCTTTCTTT
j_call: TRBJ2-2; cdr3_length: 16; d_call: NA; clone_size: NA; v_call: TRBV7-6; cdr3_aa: CASSAQITGNTGELFF; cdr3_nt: TGTGCCAGCAGCGCACAAATCACAGGGAACACCGGGGAGCTGTTTTTT
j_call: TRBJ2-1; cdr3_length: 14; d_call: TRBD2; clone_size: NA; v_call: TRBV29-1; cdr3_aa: CSVERSSGGNEQFF; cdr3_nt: TGCAGCGTTGAAAGGTCTAGCGGGGGCAATGAGCAGTTCTTC
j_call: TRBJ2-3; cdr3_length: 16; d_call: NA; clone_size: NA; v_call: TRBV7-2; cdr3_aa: CASSLEVPGVGDTQYF; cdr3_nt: TGTGCCAGCAGCTTGGAAGTCCCAGGGGTGGGAGATACGCAGTATTTT
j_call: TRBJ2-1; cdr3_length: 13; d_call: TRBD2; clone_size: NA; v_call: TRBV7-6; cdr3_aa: CASTLYQGLGQFF; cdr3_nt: TGTGCCAGCACCCTCTACCAAGGACTAGGACAGTTCTTC
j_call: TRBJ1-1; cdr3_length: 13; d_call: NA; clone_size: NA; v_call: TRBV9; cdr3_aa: CASSVGGGSEAFF; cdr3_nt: TGTGCCAGCAGCGTAGGCGGTGGGTCTGAAGCTTTCTTT
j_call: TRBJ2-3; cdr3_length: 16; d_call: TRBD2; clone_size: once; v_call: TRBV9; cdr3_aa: CASSVGYAGVTDTQYF; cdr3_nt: TGTGCCAGCAGCGTAGGATATGCGGGAGTCACAGATACGCAGTATTTT
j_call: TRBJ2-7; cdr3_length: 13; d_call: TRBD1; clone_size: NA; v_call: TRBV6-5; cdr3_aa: CASRSGTGVEQYF; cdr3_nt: TGTGCCAGCAGGTCCGGGACAGGGGTCGAGCAGTACTTC
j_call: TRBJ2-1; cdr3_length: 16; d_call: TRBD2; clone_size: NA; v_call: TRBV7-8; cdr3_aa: CASSPIAGEVENEQFF; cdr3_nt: TGTGCCAGCAGCCCGATAGCGGGAGAGGTTGAAAATGAGCAGTTCTTC
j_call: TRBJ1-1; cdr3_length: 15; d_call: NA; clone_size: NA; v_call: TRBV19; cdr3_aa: CASTLAEGIGTEAFF; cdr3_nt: TGTGCCAGTACCTTAGCGGAGGGGATCGGCACTGAAGCTTTCTTT
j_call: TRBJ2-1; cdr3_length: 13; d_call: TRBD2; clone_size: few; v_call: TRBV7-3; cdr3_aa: CASSSQRGNEQFF; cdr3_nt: TGTGCCAGCAGCTCCCAGCGGGGCAATGAGCAGTTCTTC
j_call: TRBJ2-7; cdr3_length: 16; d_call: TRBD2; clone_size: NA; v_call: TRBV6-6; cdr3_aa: CASSYSASGPTYEQYF; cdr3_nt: TGTGCCAGCAGTTACTCGGCTAGCGGGCCGACCTACGAGCAGTACTTC
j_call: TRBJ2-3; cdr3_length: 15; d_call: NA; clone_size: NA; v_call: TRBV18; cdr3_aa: CASSWGAGTTDTQYF; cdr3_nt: TGTGCCAGCTCCTGGGGTGCGGGGACCACAGATACGCAGTATTTT
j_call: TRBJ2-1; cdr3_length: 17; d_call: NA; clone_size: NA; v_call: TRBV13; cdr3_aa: CASSTTYSGGLYNEQFF; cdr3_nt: TGTGCCAGCAGCACCACTTACAGCGGAGGCCTCTACAATGAGCAGTTCTTC
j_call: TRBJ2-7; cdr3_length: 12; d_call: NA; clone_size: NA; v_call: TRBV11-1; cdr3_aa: CASSLSAKEQYF; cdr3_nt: TGTGCCAGCAGCTTATCCGCGAAAGAGCAGTACTTC
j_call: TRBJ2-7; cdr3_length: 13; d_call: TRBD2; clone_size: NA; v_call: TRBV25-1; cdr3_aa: CASRLAGGDEQYF; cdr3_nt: TGTGCCAGCCGCCTAGCGGGAGGTGACGAGCAGTACTTC
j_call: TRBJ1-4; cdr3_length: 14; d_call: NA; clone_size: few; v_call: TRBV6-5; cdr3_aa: CASSYDLRGEKLFF; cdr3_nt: TGTGCCAGCAGTTACGATCTTAGAGGTGAAAAACTGTTTTTT
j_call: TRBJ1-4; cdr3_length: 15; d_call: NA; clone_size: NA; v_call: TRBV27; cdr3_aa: CASSRYRGREEKLFF; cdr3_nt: TGTGCCAGCAGTCGATACCGGGGGAGGGAAGAAAAACTGTTTTTT
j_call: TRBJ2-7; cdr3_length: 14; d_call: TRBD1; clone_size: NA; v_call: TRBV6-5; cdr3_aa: CASSQRTGLYEQYF; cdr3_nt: TGTGCCAGCAGCCAAAGGACAGGGCTCTACGAGCAGTACTTC
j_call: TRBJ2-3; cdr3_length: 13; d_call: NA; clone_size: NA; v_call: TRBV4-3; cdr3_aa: CASSPGLRLWQYF; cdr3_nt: TGCGCCAGCAGCCCGGGACTGCGCTTATGGCAGTATTTT
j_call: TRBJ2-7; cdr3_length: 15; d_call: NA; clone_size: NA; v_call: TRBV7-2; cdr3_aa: CASSGGGPSSYEQYF; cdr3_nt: TGTGCCAGCAGCGGCGGGGGCCCTAGCTCCTACGAGCAGTACTTC
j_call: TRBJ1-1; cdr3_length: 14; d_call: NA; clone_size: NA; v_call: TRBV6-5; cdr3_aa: CASSYPGGNTEAFF; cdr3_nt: TGTGCCAGCAGTTACCCCGGAGGGAACACTGAAGCTTTCTTT
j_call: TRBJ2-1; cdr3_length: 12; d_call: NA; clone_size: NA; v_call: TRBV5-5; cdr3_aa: CASSAQGNEQFF; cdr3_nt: TGTGCCAGCAGCGCCCAGGGAAATGAGCAGTTCTTC
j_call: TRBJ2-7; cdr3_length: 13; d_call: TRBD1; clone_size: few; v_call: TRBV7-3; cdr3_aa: CASSPQTGLEQYF; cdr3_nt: TGTGCCAGCAGCCCACAGACAGGGCTTGAGCAGTACTTC
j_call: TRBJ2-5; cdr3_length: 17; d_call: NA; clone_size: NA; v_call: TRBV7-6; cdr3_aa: CASSSLGALGGQETQYF; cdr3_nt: TGTGCCAGCAGCTCACTTGGGGCCCTAGGGGGCCAAGAGACCCAGTACTTC
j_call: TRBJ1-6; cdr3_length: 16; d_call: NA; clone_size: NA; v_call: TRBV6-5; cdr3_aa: CASSYSKGVGNSPLHF; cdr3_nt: TGTGCCAGCAGTTACTCGAAAGGGGTCGGTAATTCACCCCTCCACTTT
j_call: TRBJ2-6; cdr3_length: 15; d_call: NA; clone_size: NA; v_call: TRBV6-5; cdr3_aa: CASTPRYSGANGLTF; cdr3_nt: TGTGCCAGCACCCCCCGGTACTCTGGGGCCAACGGCCTGACTTTC
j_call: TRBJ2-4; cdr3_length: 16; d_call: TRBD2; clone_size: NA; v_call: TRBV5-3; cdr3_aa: CARSPGLAFGKNIQYF; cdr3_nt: TGTGCCAGAAGCCCGGGACTAGCGTTTGGCAAAAACATTCAGTACTTC